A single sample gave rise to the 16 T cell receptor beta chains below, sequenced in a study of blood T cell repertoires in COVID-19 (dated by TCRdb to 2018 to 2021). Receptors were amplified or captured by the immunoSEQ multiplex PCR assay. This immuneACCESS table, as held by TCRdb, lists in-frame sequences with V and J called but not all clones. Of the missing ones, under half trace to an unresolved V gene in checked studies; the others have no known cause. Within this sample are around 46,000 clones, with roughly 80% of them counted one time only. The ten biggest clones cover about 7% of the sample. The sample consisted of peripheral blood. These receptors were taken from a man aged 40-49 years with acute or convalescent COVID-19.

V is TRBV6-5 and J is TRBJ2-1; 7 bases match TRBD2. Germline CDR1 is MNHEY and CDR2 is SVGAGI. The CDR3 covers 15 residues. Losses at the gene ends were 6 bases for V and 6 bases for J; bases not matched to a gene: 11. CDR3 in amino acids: CASSQLSGAPNEQFF. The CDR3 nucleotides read TGTGCCAGCAGCCAGTTGAGCGGGGCCCCCAATGAGCAGTTCTTC.

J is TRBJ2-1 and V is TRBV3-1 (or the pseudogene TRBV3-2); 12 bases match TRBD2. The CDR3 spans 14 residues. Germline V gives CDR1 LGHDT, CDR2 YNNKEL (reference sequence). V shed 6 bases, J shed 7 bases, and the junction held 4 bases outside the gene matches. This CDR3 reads CASRDLAGGNEQFF. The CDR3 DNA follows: TGTGCCAGCAGAGACCTAGCGGGGGGGAATGAGCAGTTCTTC.

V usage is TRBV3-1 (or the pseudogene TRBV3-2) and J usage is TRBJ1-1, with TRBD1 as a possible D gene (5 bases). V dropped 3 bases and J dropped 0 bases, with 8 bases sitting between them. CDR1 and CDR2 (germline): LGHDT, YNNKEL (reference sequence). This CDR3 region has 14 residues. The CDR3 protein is CASSQGGMNTEAFF. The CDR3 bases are TGTGCCAGCAGCCAGGGGGGGATGAACACTGAAGCTTTCTTT.

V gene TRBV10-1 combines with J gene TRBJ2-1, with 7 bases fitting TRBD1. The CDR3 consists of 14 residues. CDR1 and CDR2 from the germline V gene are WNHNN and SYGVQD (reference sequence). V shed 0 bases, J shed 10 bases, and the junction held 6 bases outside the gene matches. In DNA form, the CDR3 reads TGCGCCAGCAGTGAGTCGGGAAAGGGGGCCGAGCAGTTCTTC. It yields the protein CASSESGKGAEQFF.

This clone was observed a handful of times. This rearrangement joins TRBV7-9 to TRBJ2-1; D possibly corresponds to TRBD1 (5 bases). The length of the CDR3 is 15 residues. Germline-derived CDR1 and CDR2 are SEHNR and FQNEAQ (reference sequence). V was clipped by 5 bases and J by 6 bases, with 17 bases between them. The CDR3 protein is CASSPPKGRVNEQFF. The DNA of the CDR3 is TGTGCCAGCAGCCCCCCGAAGGGGCGTGTCAATGAGCAGTTCTTC. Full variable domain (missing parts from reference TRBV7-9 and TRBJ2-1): DTGVSQNPRHKITKRGQNVTFRCDPISEHNRLYWYRQTLGQGPEFLTYFQNEAQLEKSRLLSDRFSAERPKGSFSTLEIQRTEQGDSAMYLCASSPPKGRVNEQFFGPGTRLTVL.

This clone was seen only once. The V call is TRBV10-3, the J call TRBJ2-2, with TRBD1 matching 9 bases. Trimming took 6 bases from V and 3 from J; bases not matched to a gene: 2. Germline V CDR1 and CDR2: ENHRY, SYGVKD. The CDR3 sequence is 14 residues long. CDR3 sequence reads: CAISRDRDTGELFF. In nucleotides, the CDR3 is TGTGCCATCAGCCGGGACAGGGACACCGGGGAGCTGTTTTTT.

CDR3 sequence (DNA): TGTGCCAGCAGTCTAGAACAGGGGGCATATGGCTACACCTTC. Its translation is CASSLEQGAYGYTF. The chain joins TRBV2 to TRBJ1-2, with 9 bases identical to TRBD1. The CDR3 totals 14 residues. The J segment lost 5 bases and the V segment lost 5 bases, leaving 6 bases of the junction unmatched. Per the germline V gene, CDR1 is SNHLY and CDR2 is FYNNEI.

The chain's CDR3 is CASSLYTTSTDTQYF. In DNA form, the CDR3 reads TGCGCCAGCAGCTTGTACACGACTAGCACAGATACGCAGTATTTT. The chain is built from TRBV5-1 and TRBJ2-3; no clear D. The V gene's germline CDR1 is SGHRS and CDR2 YFSETQ. The V gene lost 1 base and the J gene lost 0 bases, with 9 bases spanning the gap. This CDR3 region has 15 residues.

CDR3: CAISLTGGSDQPQHF. The DNA for the CDR3 is TGTGCCATCAGCTTGACAGGGGGAAGCGATCAGCCCCAGCATTTT. The chain links TRBV10-3 to TRBJ1-5, with TRBD1 matching 9 bases. The junction had 8 bases not matched to a gene; V was cut back by 6 bases and J by 5 bases. The germline V gene encodes CDR1 ENHRY and CDR2 SYGVKD. The CDR3 is 15 residues long.

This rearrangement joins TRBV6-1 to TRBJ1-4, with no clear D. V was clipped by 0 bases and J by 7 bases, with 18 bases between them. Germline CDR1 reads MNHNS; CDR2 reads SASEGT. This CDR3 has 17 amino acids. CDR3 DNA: TGTGCCAGCAGTGAAGCTTTTGGGGTCATGGCGGGTGAAAAACTGTTTTTT. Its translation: CASSEAFGVMAGEKLFF.

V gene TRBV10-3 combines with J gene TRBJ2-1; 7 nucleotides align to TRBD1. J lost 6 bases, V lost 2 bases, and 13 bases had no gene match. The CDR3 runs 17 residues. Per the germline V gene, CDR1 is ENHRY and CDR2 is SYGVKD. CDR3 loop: CAISEPYRGKTGNEQFF. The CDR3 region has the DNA TGTGCCATCAGTGAGCCATACAGGGGAAAAACTGGCAATGAGCAGTTCTTC.

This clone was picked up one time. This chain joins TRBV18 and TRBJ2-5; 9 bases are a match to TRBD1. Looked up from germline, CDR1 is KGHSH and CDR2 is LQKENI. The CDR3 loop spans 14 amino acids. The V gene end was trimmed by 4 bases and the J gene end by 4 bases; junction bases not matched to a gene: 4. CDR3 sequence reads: CASSRGTGPETQYF. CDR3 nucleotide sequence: TGTGCCAGCTCACGTGGGACAGGGCCAGAGACCCAGTACTTC.

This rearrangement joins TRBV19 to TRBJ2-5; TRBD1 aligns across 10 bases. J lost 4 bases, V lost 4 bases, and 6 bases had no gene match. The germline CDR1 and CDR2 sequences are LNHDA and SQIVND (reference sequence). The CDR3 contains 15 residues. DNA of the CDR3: TGTGCCAGTAGTAAGCCGGGGACAGGGGTAGAGACCCAGTACTTC. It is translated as CASSKPGTGVETQYF.

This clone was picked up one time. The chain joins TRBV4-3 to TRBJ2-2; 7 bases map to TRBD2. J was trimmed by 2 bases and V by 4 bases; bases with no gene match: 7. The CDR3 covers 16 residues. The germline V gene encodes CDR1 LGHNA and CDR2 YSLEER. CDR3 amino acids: CASSRGGTANTGELFF. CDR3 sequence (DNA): TGCGCCAGCAGCCGGGGGGGGACTGCCAACACCGGGGAGCTGTTTTTT.

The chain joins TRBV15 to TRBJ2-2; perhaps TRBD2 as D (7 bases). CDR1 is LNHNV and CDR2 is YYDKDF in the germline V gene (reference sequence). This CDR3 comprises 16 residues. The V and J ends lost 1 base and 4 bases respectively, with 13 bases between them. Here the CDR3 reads CATSRGKGGPTGELFF. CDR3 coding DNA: TGTGCCACCAGCAGAGGAAAGGGGGGGCCCACCGGGGAGCTGTTTTTT.

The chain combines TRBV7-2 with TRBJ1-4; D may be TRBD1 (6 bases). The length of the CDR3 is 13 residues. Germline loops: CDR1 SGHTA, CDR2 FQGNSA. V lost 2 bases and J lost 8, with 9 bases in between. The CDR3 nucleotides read TGTGCCAGCAGCTTATTACAGGGAGAAAAACTGTTTTTT. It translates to CASSLLQGEKLFF.